The 4 T cell receptor beta chains presented below share a single source sample, sequenced in a study of shared clonotypes between healthy human individuals. Libraries were prepared by immunoSEQ multiplex PCR; TCRdb keeps only in-frame clonotypes and omits some of them. This table holds millions of clones, roughly 94% found once. Sequencing was done on a sample of naive CD4+ T cells sorted from blood. Subset in this sample: CD45RA+ positively selected. These receptors all stem from a man aged 18 to 35 in good health.

This chain joins TRBV19 and TRBJ2-7; no clear D gene. The CDR3 contains 14 residues. Germline loops: CDR1 LNHDA, CDR2 SQIVND (reference sequence). V was clipped by 3 bases and J by 6 bases, with 15 bases between them. The CDR3 nucleotides read TGTGCCAGTAGTATCGGCGACGGTATCGGCGAGCAGTACTTC. This sequence encodes CASSIGDGIGEQYF.

This chain connects TRBV7-9 to TRBJ2-2; the D gene is possibly TRBD1 (5 bases). V was cut by 5 bases and J by 4 bases, with 23 bases left in between. Germline V gives CDR1 SEHNR, CDR2 FQNEAQ (reference sequence). This CDR3 has 18 amino acids. The CDR3 reads CASSPSMVRQGGTGELFF. The CDR3 DNA is TGTGCCAGCAGCCCTAGTATGGTGCGTCAGGGTGGCACCGGGGAGCTGTTTTTT.

Regarding this clone: Other nucleotide sequences in the sample specify the same CDR3. For the CDR3, the DNA is TGTGCCAGTTCGTCCACCTACAATCAGCCCCAGCATTTT. Its protein is CASSSTYNQPQHF. The chain combines TRBV6-5 with TRBJ1-5; no reliable D call. V was trimmed by 9 bases and J by 3 bases, leaving 12 bases between them. The CDR3 sequence is 13 residues long. Germline CDR1 MNHEY, CDR2 SVGAGI.

The gene calls are TRBV5-6 and TRBJ2-5; D not certain. Germline V gene lookup returns CDR1 SGHDT and CDR2 YYEEEE. Trimming took 0 bases from V and 5 from J, leaving 14 bases between them. The CDR3 is made up of 15 amino acids. The CDR3 sequence: CASSLGNTGRETQYF. DNA for the CDR3: TGTGCCAGCAGCTTGGGGAACACCGGTCGGGAGACCCAGTACTTC. Combining the CDR3 with reference TRBV5-6 and TRBJ2-5 gives the whole variable domain DAGVTQSPTHLIKTRGQQVTLRCSPKSGHDTVSWYQQALGQGPQFIFQYYEEEERQRGNFPDRFSGHQFPNYSSELNVNALLLGDSALYLCASSLGNTGRETQYFGPGTRLLVL.